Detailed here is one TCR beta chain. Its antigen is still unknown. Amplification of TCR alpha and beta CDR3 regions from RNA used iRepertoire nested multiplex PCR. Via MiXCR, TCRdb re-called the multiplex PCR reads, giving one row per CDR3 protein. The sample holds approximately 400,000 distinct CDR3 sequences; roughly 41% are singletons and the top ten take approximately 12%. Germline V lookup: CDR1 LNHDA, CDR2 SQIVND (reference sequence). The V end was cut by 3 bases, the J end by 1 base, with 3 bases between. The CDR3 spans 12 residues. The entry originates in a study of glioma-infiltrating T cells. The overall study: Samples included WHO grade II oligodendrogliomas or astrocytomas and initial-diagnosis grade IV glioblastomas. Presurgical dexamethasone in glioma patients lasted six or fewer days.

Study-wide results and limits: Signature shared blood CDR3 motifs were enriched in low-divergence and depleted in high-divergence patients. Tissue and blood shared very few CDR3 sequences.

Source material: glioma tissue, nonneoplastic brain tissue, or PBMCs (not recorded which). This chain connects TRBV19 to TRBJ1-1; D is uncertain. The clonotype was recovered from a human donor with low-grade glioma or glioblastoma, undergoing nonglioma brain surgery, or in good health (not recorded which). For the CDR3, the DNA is TGTGCCAGTAGTATGTGGAACACTGAAGCTTTCTTT. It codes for CASSMWNTEAFF.